Below are 14 T cell receptor beta chains sequenced from a single sample in a study of T cells in Graves' hyperthyroidism and ophthalmopathy (dated by TCRdb to about 2019). Library creation used multiplex PCR. The run used an Illumina HiSeq 2000. Amplification of TCR beta CDR3 regions was carried out from RNA transcripts. For the first round of RT-PCR on the TCR CDR3, the HTBI primer set was used together with the Qiagen OneStep RT-PCR kit. In-frame beta chains were kept once TCRdb had trimmed the public reads at Q25 with fastp and called clones with MiXCR. Each CDR3 protein gets just one entry, which takes the most common genes and DNA from the rows behind it. This sample has more than 650,000 distinct CDR3 sequences in its table, and around 13% of those were observed once. Of the sample, roughly 10% falls within the top ten clones. Sequenced: blood. The receptors here all came from a woman aged 18-35 years with Graves' hyperthyroidism.

The rearrangement uses TRBV4-3 and TRBJ2-3; TRBD2 aligns across 10 bases. This CDR3 has 16 residues. Unmatched junction bases numbered 7, after V lost 4 bases and J lost 3 bases. In germline, CDR1 is LGHNA, CDR2 YSLEER. The CDR3 loop is CASSPTSGIGTDTQYF. The CDR3 DNA reads TGCGCCAGCAGCCCTACTAGCGGGATTGGGACAGATACGCAGTATTTT.

This clonotype occurred many times. The chain has TRBV18 and TRBJ1-2; D call uncertain. This CDR3 is 14 amino acids long. V lost 3 bases and J lost 8, with 16 bases in between. Germline V gives CDR1 KGHSH, CDR2 LQKENI. The CDR3 DNA reads as TGTGCCAGCTCACCGTTTGGGGATTCGGAAGGCTACACCTTC. Protein: CASSPFGDSEGYTF.

This clonotype has at least ten counts. J is TRBJ2-1 and V is TRBV30; TRBD2 matches at 8 bases. Germline CDR1 is GTSNPN and CDR2 is SVGIG (reference sequence). The CDR3 has 14 amino acids. Germline trimming cut 5 bases from V and 5 bases from J; bases unmatched to any gene: 8. The CDR3 loop reads CAWVRLAPNNEQFF. In DNA form, the CDR3 reads TGTGCCTGGGTCAGACTAGCGCCAAACAATGAGCAGTTCTTC.

This clonotype was counted at least ten times. This chain links TRBV28 with TRBJ2-1; a possible D gene is TRBD1 (5 bases). Germline CDR1 and CDR2: MDHEN and SYDVKM. This CDR3 region has 15 residues. Trimming took 8 bases from V and 4 from J, leaving 18 bases between them. The CDR3 coding sequence is TGTGCCAGCCGCTCCGACAGAGTCACTTACAATGAGCAGTTCTTC. This translates into CASRSDRVTYNEQFF.

This clonotype came up a few times. The chain has TRBV7-2 and TRBJ1-4; a weak D match, TRBD1 (5 bases). With 3 bases removed from V and 5 bases from J, the gap between germline ends came to 10 bases. CDR3 length: 14 residues. Germline loops: CDR1 SGHTA, CDR2 FQGNSA. The CDR3 DNA reads TGTGCCAGCAGCTTCTACGGGGGGAATGAAAAACTGTTTTTT. Translation: CASSFYGGNEKLFF.

This chain links TRBV7-2 with TRBJ2-7; 8 bases map to TRBD2. V lost 5 bases to trimming and J lost 2 bases; unmatched junction nucleotides: 11. The CDR3 totals 16 residues. CDR1 is SGHTA, CDR2 FQGNSA, per germline. The CDR3 coding sequence is TGTGCCAGCAGCCACCCCCGGGGGGGTAAGACCTACGAGCAGTACTTC. This sequence encodes CASSHPRGGKTYEQYF. Together with reference TRBV7-2 and TRBJ2-7, the CDR3 gives the full variable domain: GAGVSQSPSNKVTEKGKDVELRCDPISGHTALYWYRQSLGQGLEFLIYFQGNSAPDKSGLPSDRFSAERTGGSVSTLTIQRTQQEDSAVYLCASSHPRGGKTYEQYFGPGTRLTVT.

This clonotype has only one observation. The chain couples TRBV13 to TRBJ2-1; the match to TRBD2 covers 9 bases. Germline assignment: CDR1 PRHDT and CDR2 FYEKMQ (reference sequence). CDR3 size: 17 residues. V shed 1 base, J shed 2 bases, and the junction held 6 bases outside the gene matches. CDR3 DNA: TGTGCCAGCAGCTTAGTGATCCGCGGGAGGGCCTACAATGAGCAGTTCTTC. Amino acids: CASSLVIRGRAYNEQFF.

This clonotype showed up many times. The V gene is TRBV13, the J gene TRBJ2-5; 8 nucleotides line up with TRBD2. There are 14 residues in the CDR3. Looked up from germline, CDR1 is PRHDT and CDR2 is FYEKMQ (reference sequence). The V and J ends lost 4 bases and 3 bases, in that order; junction bases with no gene match: 4. The CDR3 DNA is TGTGCCAGCAGCTCAGCGGGAGCGGAAGAGACCCAGTACTTC. It codes for CASSSAGAEETQYF.

This rearrangement joins TRBV7-9 to TRBJ2-7; D possibly corresponds to TRBD2 (6 bases). The ends were cut back, 5 bases at V and 6 bases at J, with 17 bases in the middle. Germline V lookup: CDR1 SEHNR, CDR2 FQNEAQ (reference sequence). This CDR3 contains 14 residues. The CDR3 DNA reads TGTGCCAGCAGCCCCGCCCCGCGGGACGGCGAGCAGTACTTC. The encoded protein is CASSPAPRDGEQYF.

This clonotype was found many times. The chain carries TRBV2 and TRBJ2-3, with D unresolved. This CDR3 spans 17 amino acids. V was pared by 8 bases and J by 1 base, with 22 bases between. Per the germline V gene, CDR1 is SNHLY and CDR2 is FYNNEI. In DNA, the CDR3 is TGTGCCAGCGGGCCTGGGCGAGTAGGGATTCGCACAGATACGCAGTATTTT. It specifies CASGPGRVGIRTDTQYF. The whole variable domain, remainder taken from reference TRBV2 and TRBJ2-3, is EPEVTQTPSHQVTQMGQEVILRCVPISNHLYFYWYRQILGQKVEFLVSFYNNEISEKSEIFDDQFSVERPDGSNFTLKIRSTKLEDSAMYFCASGPGRVGIRTDTQYFGPGTRLTVL.

This clonotype has at least ten counts. CDR3 nucleotide sequence: TGTGCCAGCTCCCCCTCTCAAAACTATGGCTACACCTTC. Protein product: CASSPSQNYGYTF. This chain links TRBV18 with TRBJ1-2; no clear D. V was cut by 6 bases and J by 2 bases, with 10 bases left in between. Per the germline V gene, CDR1 is KGHSH and CDR2 is LQKENI. The CDR3 loop spans 13 amino acids.

This clonotype has at least ten counts. This sequence joins TRBV7-6 and TRBJ2-5; 10 bases agree with TRBD1. The CDR3 is 16 residues long. V was pared by 5 bases and J by 5 bases, with 11 bases of the junction left unmatched. CDR1 and CDR2 from the germline V gene are SGHVS and FNYEAQ. The CDR3 DNA reads as TGTGCCAGCAGCCCCCGGGACAGGGGTTTTTGGGAGACCCAGTACTTC. Amino acids: CASSPRDRGFWETQYF.

This clonotype is a singleton in its sample. This may be a read error: a much more frequent sequence differs by one nucleotide. V is TRBV20-1 and J is TRBJ2-1; 8 positions match TRBD2. The J call is doubtful: the DNA matches TRBJ2-7 better. The CDR3 is 16 amino acids. Germline CDR1 DFQATT, CDR2 SNEGSKA (reference sequence). CDR3 sequence reads: CSAKTSGYRSYNEQYF. As DNA, the CDR3 is TGCAGTGCTAAAACTAGCGGTTACCGCTCCTACAATGAGCAGTACTTC.

The J gene is TRBJ2-5, the V gene TRBV4-2; no reliable D call. Trimming removed 0 bases from V and 5 bases from J, with 7 bases in between. The germline V gene has CDR1 LGHNA and CDR2 YNFKEQ. The CDR3 is made up of 13 amino acids. The CDR3 loop is CASSQEAQETQYF. Here the CDR3 DNA reads TGTGCCAGCAGCCAAGAGGCCCAGGAGACCCAGTACTTC.